The rows below give T cell receptor beta chains drawn from one sample of a study of T cell responses to AZD1222 COVID-19 vaccine. The protocol was immunoSEQ multiplex PCR, while the TCRdb copy is restricted to in-frame clones and leaves out a portion. The data contain approximately 160,000 clones, 94% of them seen just once; the ten biggest clones take up over 4.5%. The specimen comprised peripheral blood, sampled 28 days after the second AZD1222 dose. These receptors all come from an adult who received the AZD1222 COVID-19 vaccine. Each CDR3 is given without its conserved first and last residue.

10 TRBV11-1 ASSPLVDTQY
11 TRBV10-3 ATFRSLQETQY
17 TRBV4-1 ASSHPGLAGGPGSYEQY
17 TRBV19 ASSIGRVRGKKSNQPQH
14 TRBV4-2 ASSRLTLAGDYGYT
11 TRBV30 AWTKGGNNEQF
9 TRBV6-5 ASRYGAEAF
12 TRBV10-2 TTSSGVIYNEQF
13 TRBV27 ASAGLAGAYNEQF
11 TRBV3-1/TRBV3-2 ASSQRGIYEQF
14 TRBV6-6 ASRSEGRDSGGKLF
13 TRBV5-1 ASSSRQGISYEQY
16 TRBV28 ASSSPDRVKRTNYGYT
12 TRBV23-1 ASSHPGDTYGYT
13 TRBV28 ASSSPATGLEGQY
12 TRBV30 AWSVLTENTEAF
14 TRBV6-5 ASSYARQGANYGYT
14 TRBV9 ASSMRPGQGSYGYT
16 TRBV19 ASSNSNPGRSSGNTIY
13 TRBV27 ASSRPGQMVGGYT
14 TRBV2 ASSDGELLIADTQY
13 TRBV3-1/TRBV3-2 ASPSGGQFNTEAF
13 TRBV28 ASSAPGAGVSEQY
12 TRBV20-1 SASPPGGFLAQY
13 TRBV20-1 SASPAGALNQPQH
16 TRBV6-2/TRBV6-3 ASSYNFLTSGIFNEQF
13 TRBV5-4 ASSLAAGQADTQY
11 TRBV6-1 ASTAINRGEQY
14 TRBV28 AVRAGSWAGNQPQH
11 TRBV9 ASSAPLAYEQY
15 TRBV11-2 ASSLDDVAGVKETQY
13 TRBV18 ASSPPGFSSYEQY
18 TRBV19 ASSKPQAGERVGMFYEQY
15 TRBV27 ASSARTSGGSGETQY
15 TRBV11-2 ASSLDSGAAPNNEQF
15 TRBV18 ASSPTGQGVYGNTIY
13 TRBV7-9 ASSLVIGASYEQY
13 TRBV4-2 ASSLSTTTNEKLF
11 TRBV30 ASSPGVGNTIY
13 TRBV6-5 ASYIGGQFNYGYT
12 TRBV28 ASSSGRDYQPQH
13 TRBV2 ASRLGQPMNTEAF
13 TRBV28 ASSLLGSTNEKLF
10 TRBV7-2 ASSLGTYEQY
15 TRBV7-8 ASGFRLAGGSRDTQY
10 TRBV6-2/TRBV6-3 ASSYGTYEQY
16 TRBV6-2/TRBV6-3 ASSYRGVAGGPVDTQY
11 TRBV3-1/TRBV3-2 ASSPRVTGELF